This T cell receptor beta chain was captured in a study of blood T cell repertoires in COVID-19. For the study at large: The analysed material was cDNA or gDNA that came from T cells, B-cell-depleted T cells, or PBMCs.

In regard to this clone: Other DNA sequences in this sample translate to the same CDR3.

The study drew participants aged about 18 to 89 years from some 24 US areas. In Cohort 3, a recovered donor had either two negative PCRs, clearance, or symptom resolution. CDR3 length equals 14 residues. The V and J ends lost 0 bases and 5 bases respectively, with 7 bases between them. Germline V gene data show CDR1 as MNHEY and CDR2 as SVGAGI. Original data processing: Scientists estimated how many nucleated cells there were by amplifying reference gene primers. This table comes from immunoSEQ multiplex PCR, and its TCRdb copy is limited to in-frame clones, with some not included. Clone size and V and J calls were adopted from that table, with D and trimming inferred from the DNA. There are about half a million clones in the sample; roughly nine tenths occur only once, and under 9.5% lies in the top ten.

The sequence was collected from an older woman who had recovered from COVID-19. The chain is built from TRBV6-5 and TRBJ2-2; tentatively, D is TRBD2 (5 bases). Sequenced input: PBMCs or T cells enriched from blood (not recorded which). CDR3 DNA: TGTGCCAGCAGTTACTCGACGGGGACCGGGGAGCTGTTTTTT. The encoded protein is CASSYSTGTGELFF.